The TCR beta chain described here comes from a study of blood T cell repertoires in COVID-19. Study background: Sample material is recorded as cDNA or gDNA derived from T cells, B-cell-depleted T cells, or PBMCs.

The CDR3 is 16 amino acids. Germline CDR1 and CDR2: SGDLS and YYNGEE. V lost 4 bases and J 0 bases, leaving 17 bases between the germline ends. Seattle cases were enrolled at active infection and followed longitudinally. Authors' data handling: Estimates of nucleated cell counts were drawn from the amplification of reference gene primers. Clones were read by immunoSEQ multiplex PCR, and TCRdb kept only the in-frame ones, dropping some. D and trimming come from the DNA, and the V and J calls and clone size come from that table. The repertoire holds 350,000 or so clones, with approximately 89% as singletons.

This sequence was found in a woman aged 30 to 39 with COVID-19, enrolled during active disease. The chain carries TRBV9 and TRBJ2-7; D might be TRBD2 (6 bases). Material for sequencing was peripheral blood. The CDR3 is CASSSVGGPSSYEQYF. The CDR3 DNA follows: TGTGCCAGCAGCTCAGTCGGGGGACCGAGCTCCTACGAGCAGTACTTC.